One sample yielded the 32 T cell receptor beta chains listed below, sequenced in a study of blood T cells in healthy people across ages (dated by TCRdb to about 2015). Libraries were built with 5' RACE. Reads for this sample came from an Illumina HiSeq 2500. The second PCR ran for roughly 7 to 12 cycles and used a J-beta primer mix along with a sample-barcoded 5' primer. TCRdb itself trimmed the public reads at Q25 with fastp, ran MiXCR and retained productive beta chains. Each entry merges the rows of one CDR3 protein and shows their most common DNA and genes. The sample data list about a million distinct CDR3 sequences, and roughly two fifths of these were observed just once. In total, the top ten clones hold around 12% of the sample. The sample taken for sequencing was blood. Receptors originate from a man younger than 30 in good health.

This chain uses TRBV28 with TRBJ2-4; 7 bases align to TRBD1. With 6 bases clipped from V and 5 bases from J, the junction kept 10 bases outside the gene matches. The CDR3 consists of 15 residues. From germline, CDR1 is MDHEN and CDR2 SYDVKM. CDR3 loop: CASSWPGDRENIQYF. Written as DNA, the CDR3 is TGTGCCAGCAGCTGGCCTGGAGACAGGGAAAACATTCAGTACTTC.

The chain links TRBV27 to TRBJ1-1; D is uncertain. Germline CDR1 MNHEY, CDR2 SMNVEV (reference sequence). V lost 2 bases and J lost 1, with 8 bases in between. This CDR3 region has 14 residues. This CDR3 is CASSLMWANTEAFF. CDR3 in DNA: TGTGCCAGCAGTTTAATGTGGGCGAACACTGAAGCTTTCTTT.

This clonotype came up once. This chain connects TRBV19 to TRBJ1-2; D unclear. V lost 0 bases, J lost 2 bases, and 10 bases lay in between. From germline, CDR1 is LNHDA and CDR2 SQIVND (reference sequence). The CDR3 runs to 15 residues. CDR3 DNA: TGTGCCAGTAGTATAGAATCAGGCCGGAACTATGGCTACACCTTC. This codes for CASSIESGRNYGYTF.

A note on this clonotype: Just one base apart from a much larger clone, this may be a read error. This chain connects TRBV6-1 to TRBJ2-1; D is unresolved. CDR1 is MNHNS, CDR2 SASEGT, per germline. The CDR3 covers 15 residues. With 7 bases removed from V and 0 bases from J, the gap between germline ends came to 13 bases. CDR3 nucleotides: TGTGCCAGCAATGCAGTGCTCCACTCCTACAATGAGCAGTTCTTC. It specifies CASNAVLHSYNEQFF.

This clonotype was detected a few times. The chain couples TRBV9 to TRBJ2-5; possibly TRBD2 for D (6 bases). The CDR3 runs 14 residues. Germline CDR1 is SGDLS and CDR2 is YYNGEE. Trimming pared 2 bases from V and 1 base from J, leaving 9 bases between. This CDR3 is CASSVGGRQETQYF. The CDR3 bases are TGTGCCAGCAGCGTCGGGGGACGCCAAGAGACCCAGTACTTC. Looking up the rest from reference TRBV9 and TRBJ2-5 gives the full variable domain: DSGVTQTPKHLITATGQRVTLRCSPRSGDLSVYWYQQSLDQGLQFLIQYYNGEERAKGNILERFSAQQFPDLHSELNLSSLELGDSALYFCASSVGGRQETQYFGPGTRLLVL.

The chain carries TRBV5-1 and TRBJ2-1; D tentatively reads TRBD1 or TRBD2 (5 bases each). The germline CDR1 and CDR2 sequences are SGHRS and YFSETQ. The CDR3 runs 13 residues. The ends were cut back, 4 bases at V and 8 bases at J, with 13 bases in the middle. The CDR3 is CASSPGTFDEQFF. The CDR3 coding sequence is TGCGCCAGCAGCCCCGGGACCTTTGATGAGCAGTTCTTC.

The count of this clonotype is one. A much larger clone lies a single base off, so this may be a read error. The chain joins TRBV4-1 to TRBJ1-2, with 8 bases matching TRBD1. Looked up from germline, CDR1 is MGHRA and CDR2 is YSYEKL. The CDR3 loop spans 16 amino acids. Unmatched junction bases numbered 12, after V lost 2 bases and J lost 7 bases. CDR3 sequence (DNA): TGCGCCAGCAGCCAATCCGTCGGGACAGGTCGTCGTGGCTACACCTTC. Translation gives CASSQSVGTGRRGYTF.

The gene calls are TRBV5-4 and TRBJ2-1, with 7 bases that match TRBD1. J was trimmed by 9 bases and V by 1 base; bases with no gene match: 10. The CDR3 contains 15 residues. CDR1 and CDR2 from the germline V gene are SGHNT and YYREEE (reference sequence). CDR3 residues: CASSLRGDRAGEQFF. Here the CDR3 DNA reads TGTGCCAGCAGCTTGAGGGGCGACAGGGCCGGTGAGCAGTTCTTC.

CDR3 region: CSAATLNTEAFF. CDR3 nucleotide sequence: TGCAGTGCTGCGACACTTAACACTGAAGCTTTCTTT. The chain carries TRBV20-1 and TRBJ1-1; D remains ambiguous. This CDR3 contains 12 residues. Germline lookup yields CDR1 DFQATT and CDR2 SNEGSKA (reference sequence). The V end lost 5 bases, the J end lost 2 bases, and 9 bases lay between the germline ends.

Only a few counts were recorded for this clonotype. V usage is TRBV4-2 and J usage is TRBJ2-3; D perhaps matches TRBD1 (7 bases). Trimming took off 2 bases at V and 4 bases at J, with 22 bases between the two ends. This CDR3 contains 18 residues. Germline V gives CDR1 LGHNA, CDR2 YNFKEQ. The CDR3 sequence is CASSQPAQTGRRSDTQYF. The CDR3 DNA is TGTGCCAGCAGCCAACCCGCTCAGACAGGGAGGAGGTCAGATACGCAGTATTTT.

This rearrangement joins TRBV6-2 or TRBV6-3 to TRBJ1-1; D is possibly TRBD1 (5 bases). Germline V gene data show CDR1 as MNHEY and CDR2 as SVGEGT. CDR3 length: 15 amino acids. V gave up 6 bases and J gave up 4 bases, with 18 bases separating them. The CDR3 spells CASSSRVVGGTEAFF. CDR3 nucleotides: TGTGCCAGCAGCTCCCGGGTAGTCGGGGGCACTGAAGCTTTCTTT.

The CDR3 loop reads CANSRRGSGTDTQYF. The CDR3 coding sequence is TGTGCCAACAGCCGAAGGGGGAGTGGTACAGATACGCAGTATTTT. V gene TRBV6-2 or TRBV6-3 combines with J gene TRBJ2-3, with D perhaps TRBD1 (6 bases). CDR1 and CDR2 from the germline V gene are MNHEY and SVGEGT. V lost 10 bases and J lost 3, with 20 bases in between. This CDR3 is 15 amino acids long.

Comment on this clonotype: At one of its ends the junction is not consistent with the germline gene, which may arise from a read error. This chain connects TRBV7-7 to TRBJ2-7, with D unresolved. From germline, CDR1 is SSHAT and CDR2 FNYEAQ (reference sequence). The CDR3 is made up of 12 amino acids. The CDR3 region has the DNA TGTGCTAGCAGCTTAGGATATCACGAGCAGTACTTC. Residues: CASSLGYHEQYF.

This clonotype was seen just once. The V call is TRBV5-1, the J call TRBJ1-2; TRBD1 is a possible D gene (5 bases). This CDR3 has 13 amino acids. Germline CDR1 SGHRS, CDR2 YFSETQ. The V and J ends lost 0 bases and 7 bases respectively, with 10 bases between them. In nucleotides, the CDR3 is TGCGCCAGCAGCTTGGACCCAGACAGTGGCTACACCTTC. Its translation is CASSLDPDSGYTF. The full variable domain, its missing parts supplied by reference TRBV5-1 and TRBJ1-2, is KAGVTQTPRYLIKTRGQQVTLSCSPISGHRSVSWYQQTPGQGLQFLFEYFSETQRNKGNFPGRFSGRQFSNSRSEMNVSTLELGDSALYLCASSLDPDSGYTFGSGTRLTVV.

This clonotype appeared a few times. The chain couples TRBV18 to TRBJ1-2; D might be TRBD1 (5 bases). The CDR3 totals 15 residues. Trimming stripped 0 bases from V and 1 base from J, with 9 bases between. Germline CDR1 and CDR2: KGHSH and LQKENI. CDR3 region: CASSPPGPLNYGYTF. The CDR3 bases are TGTGCCAGCTCACCACCGGGGCCCCTTAACTATGGCTACACCTTC.

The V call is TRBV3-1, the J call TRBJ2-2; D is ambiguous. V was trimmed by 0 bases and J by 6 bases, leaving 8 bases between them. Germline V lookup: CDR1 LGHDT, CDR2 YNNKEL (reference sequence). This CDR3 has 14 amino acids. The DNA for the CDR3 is TGTGCCAGCAGCCAAGATGCAGTAGCCGGGGAGCTGTTTTTT. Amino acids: CASSQDAVAGELFF.

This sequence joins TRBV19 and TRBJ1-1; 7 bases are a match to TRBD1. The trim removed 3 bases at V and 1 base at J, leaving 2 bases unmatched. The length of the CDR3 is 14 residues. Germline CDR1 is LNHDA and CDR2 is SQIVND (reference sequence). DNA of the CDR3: TGTGCCAGTAGTATCGGACAGGAGAACACTGAAGCTTTCTTT. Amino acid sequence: CASSIGQENTEAFF.

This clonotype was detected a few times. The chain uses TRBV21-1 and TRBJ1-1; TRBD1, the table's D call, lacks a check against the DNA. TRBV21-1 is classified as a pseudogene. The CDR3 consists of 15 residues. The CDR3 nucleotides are TGTGCCAGCAGTATTACCGGGACAGGGTTCCCTGAAGCTTTCTTT. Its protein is CASSITGTGFPEAFF.

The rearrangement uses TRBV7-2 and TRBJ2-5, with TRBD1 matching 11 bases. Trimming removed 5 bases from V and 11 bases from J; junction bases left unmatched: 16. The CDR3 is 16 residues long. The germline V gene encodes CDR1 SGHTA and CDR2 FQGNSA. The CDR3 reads CASSKVGTGGWDEQYF. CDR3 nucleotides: TGTGCCAGCAGCAAAGTTGGGACAGGGGGTTGGGATGAGCAGTACTTC.

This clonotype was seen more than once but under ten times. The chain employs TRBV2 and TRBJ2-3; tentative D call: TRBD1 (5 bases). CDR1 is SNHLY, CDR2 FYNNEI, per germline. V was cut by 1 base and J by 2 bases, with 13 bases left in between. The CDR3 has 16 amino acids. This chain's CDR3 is CASSEEAGRSTDTQYF. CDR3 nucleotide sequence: TGTGCCAGCAGTGAAGAGGCAGGGCGCTCCACAGATACGCAGTATTTT.

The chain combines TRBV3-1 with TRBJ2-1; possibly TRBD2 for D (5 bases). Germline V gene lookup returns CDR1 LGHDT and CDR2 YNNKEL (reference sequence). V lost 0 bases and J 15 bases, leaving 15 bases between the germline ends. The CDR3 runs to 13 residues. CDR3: CASSQETGLGRFF. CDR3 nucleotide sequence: TGTGCCAGCAGCCAAGAAACGGGGTTAGGACGGTTCTTC.

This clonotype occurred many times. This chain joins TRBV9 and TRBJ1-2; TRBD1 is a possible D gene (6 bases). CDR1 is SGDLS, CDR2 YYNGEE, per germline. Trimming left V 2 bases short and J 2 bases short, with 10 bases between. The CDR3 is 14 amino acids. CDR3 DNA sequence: TGTGCCAGCAGCGTGGACAGCTTCAACTATGGCTACACCTTC. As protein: CASSVDSFNYGYTF. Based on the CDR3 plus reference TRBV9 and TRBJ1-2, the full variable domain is DSGVTQTPKHLITATGQRVTLRCSPRSGDLSVYWYQQSLDQGLQFLIQYYNGEERAKGNILERFSAQQFPDLHSELNLSSLELGDSALYFCASSVDSFNYGYTFGSGTRLTVV.

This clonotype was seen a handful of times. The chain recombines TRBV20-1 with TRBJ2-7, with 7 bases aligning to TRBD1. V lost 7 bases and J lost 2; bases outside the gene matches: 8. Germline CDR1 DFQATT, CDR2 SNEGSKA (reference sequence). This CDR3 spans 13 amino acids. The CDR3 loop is CSGKRQGAYEQYF. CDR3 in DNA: TGCAGTGGAAAAAGACAGGGAGCCTACGAGCAGTACTTC.

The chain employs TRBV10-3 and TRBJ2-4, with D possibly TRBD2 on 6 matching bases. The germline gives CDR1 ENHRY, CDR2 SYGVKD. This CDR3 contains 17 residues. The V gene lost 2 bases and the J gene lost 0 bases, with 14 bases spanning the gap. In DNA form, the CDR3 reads TGTGCCATCAGTGAGGGGGGGACTGTGCTAGCCAAAAACATTCAGTACTTC. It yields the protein CAISEGGTVLAKNIQYF.

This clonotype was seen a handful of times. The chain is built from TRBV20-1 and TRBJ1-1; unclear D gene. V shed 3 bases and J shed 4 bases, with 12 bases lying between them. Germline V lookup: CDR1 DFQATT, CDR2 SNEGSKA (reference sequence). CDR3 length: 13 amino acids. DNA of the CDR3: TGCAGTGCTAGCAATATATTAACCACTGAAGCTTTCTTT. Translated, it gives CSASNILTTEAFF.

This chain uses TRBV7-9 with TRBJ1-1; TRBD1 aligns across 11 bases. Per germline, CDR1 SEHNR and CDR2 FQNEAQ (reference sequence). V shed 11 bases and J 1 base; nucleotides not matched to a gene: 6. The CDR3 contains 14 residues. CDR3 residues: CAGQGAAANTEAFF. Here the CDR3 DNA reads TGTGCCGGACAGGGGGCTGCGGCGAACACTGAAGCTTTCTTT.

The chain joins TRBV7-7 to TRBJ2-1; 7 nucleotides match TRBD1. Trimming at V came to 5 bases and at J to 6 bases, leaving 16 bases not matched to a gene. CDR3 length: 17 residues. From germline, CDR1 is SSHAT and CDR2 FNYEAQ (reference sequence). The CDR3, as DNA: TGTGCCAGCAGCCCTACCTTCGACAGGGTTGGTATCAATGAGCAGTTCTTC. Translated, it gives CASSPTFDRVGINEQFF.

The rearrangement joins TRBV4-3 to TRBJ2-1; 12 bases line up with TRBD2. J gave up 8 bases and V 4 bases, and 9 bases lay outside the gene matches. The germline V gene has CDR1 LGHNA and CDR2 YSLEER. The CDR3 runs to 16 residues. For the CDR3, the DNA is TGCGCCAGCAGCCCCAGAACTAGCGGGGGGCCCGATGAGCAGTTCTTC. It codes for CASSPRTSGGPDEQFF.

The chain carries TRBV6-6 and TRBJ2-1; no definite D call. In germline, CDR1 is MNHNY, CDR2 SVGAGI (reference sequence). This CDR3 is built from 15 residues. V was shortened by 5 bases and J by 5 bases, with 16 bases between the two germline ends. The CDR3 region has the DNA TGTGCCAGCAGTCCCCCTCCTAGTCCCAACAATGAGCAGTTCTTC. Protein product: CASSPPPSPNNEQFF.

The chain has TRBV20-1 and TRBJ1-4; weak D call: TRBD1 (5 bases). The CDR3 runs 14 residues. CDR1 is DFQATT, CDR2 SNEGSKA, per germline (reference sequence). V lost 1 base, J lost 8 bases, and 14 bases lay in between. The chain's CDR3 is CSARARQGREKLFF. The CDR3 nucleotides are TGCAGTGCTAGAGCGAGGCAGGGAAGGGAAAAACTGTTTTTT.

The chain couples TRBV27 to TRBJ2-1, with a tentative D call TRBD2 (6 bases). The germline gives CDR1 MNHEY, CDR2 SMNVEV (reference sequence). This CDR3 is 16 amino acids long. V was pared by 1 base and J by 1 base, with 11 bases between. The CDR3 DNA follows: TGTGCCAGCAGTTTATTTGGGACTCGTTCCTACAATGAGCAGTTCTTC. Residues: CASSLFGTRSYNEQFF.

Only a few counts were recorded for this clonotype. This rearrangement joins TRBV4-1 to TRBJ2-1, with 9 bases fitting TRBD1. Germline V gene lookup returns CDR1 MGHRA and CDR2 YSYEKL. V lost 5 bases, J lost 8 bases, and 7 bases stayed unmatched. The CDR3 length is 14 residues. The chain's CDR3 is CASSIGQGSDEQFF. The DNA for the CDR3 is TGCGCCAGCAGCATTGGACAGGGGTCTGATGAGCAGTTCTTC.